This T cell receptor beta chain was sequenced for a study of T cell changes during pregnancy in multiple sclerosis. CDR3 length: 15 amino acids. Germline V gene sequence: CDR1 KGHSH, CDR2 LQKENI. V shed 7 bases and J 3 bases; nucleotides not matched to a gene: 8. Using immunoSEQ multiplex PCR, the repertoire was profiled, and TCRdb retains in-frame clones only, with some absent. This table holds 40,000 to 50,000 clones, around 94% found once. The V gene is TRBV18, the J gene TRBJ2-1, with 8 bases aligning to TRBD1. Sequenced material: CD4+ T cells from peripheral blood mononuclear cells, taken in the second trimester of pregnancy. This TCR was recovered from a female donor in good health, enrolled as a control in a pregnancy study. CDR3 sequence (DNA): TGTGCCAGCTATAACCGGGACAGGTACTACAATGAGCAGTTCTTC. Its translation is CASYNRDRYYNEQFF.